This entry lists 29 T cell receptor beta chains sequenced from one sample in a study of cytomegalovirus exposure and HLA in healthy donors. Primers for the PCR totalled 60 Vbeta and 13 Jbeta. Measured with immunoSEQ multiplex PCR; TCRdb has only the in-frame clones, and not every one. The sample carries some 160,000 clones, 81% recorded once. The specimen sequenced was PBMCs. These receptors were taken from a man aged 45-65 years in good health and CMV-seropositive.

In this sample, this clone turned up a few times. The chain carries TRBV15 and TRBJ1-1, with D possibly TRBD1 on 6 matching bases. V lost 0 bases and J 5 bases, leaving 34 bases between the germline ends. CDR3 length: 22 residues. Germline CDR1 and CDR2: LNHNV and YYDKDF (reference sequence). Here the CDR3 DNA reads TGTGCCACCAGCAGAGATTTATACCAGGGGCCGCTGACCTCGAGTACGGTAACTGAAGCTTTCTTT. Translated, it gives CATSRDLYQGPLTSSTVTEAFF.

CDR3 loop: CASSLVGGGGNQPQHF. Here the CDR3 DNA reads TGTGCCAGCAGCTTAGTGGGCGGGGGCGGCAATCAGCCCCAGCATTTT. The V and J genes are TRBV7-9 and TRBJ1-5, with D possibly being TRBD1 (6 bases). CDR1 SEHNR and CDR2 FQNEAQ come from the germline V gene (reference sequence). This CDR3 spans 16 amino acids. Trimming cost V 1 base and J 2 bases, with 12 bases left between them.

By sample fraction, this clone is medium-sized. CDR3 in amino acids: CASSLRDRNTGELFF. CDR3 nucleotide sequence: TGTGCCAGCAGCCTCCGGGACAGGAACACCGGGGAGCTGTTTTTT. The rearrangement uses TRBV11-2 and TRBJ2-2, with 7 bases lining up with TRBD1. V was clipped by 5 bases and J by 1 base; unmatched bases: 4. The CDR3 extends over 15 amino acids. Germline-derived CDR1 and CDR2 are SGHAT and FQNNGV.

The chain has TRBV5-6 and TRBJ2-2; 7 nucleotides line up with TRBD1. There are 14 residues in the CDR3. Germline assignment: CDR1 SGHDT and CDR2 YYEEEE. Unmatched junction bases numbered 3, after V lost 2 bases and J lost 5 bases. Written as DNA, the CDR3 is TGTGCCAGCAGCTTTGACAGGGCTACCGGGGAGCTGTTTTTT. Amino acid sequence: CASSFDRATGELFF.

The CDR3 DNA is TGTGCCAGCAGTTACTCTCCCCTAGCGGGGCAAGAGACCCAGTACTTC. Residues: CASSYSPLAGQETQYF. J is TRBJ2-5 and V is TRBV6-5, with 9 bases aligning to TRBD2. V lost 0 bases to trimming and J lost 2 bases; unmatched junction nucleotides: 4. The CDR3 totals 16 residues. The germline V gene encodes CDR1 MNHEY and CDR2 SVGAGI.

The CDR3 protein is CASTATSGGAGEQFF. The CDR3, as DNA: TGCGCCAGCACTGCCACTAGCGGGGGGGCGGGTGAGCAGTTCTTC. The chain has TRBV5-1 and TRBJ2-1; TRBD2 agrees at 13 bases. V shed 6 bases and J 9 bases; nucleotides not matched to a gene: 9. CDR1 is SGHRS and CDR2 is YFSETQ in the germline V gene. The CDR3 has 15 amino acids.

This chain uses TRBV28 with TRBJ1-4; unclear D gene. With 7 bases removed from V and 0 bases from J, the gap between germline ends came to 3 bases. Germline V gene sequence: CDR1 MDHEN, CDR2 SYDVKM. This CDR3 is built from 12 residues. The CDR3 DNA reads as TGTGCCAGCACAGCAACTAATGAAAAACTGTTTTTT. As protein: CASTATNEKLFF.

V is TRBV6-6 and J is TRBJ2-7, with 7 positions matching TRBD1. CDR3 length: 13 residues. Per germline, CDR1 MNHNY and CDR2 SVGAGI (reference sequence). Trimming took 7 bases from V and 5 from J; bases not matched to a gene: 8. The CDR3 region has the DNA TGTGCCAGCACCGCAGACAGGGACAACGAGCAGTACTTC. It yields the protein CASTADRDNEQYF.

This chain connects TRBV5-4 to TRBJ2-7, with D maybe TRBD2 (6 bases). CDR1 and CDR2 (germline): SGHNT, YYREEE (reference sequence). This CDR3 comprises 16 residues. Trimming took 4 bases from V and 3 from J, leaving 20 bases between them. DNA of the CDR3: TGTGCCAGCAGCCTCGATGGGGCGGGGAAGGTCTACGAGCAGTACTTC. The encoded protein is CASSLDGAGKVYEQYF. The full variable domain, in which reference TRBV5-4 and TRBJ2-7 provide the parts outside the CDR3, is ETGVTQSPTHLIKTRGQQVTLRCSSQSGHNTVSWYQQALGQGPQFIFQYYREEENGRGNFPPRFSGLQFPNYSSELNVNALELDDSALYLCASSLDGAGKVYEQYFGPGTRLTVT.

In this sample, this clone turned up a few times. The chain has TRBV2 and TRBJ1-1; D is unresolved. The CDR3 is 11 amino acids. The ends were cut back, 10 bases at V and 6 bases at J, with 12 bases in the middle. CDR1 is SNHLY and CDR2 is FYNNEI in the germline V gene. CDR3: CATRRNAEAFF. In DNA form, the CDR3 reads TGTGCCACCCGGAGGAATGCTGAAGCTTTCTTT.

In this sample, this clone turned up a few times. The chain links TRBV19 to TRBJ2-1; 7 nucleotides agree with TRBD2. This CDR3 is 16 amino acids long. CDR1 is LNHDA, CDR2 SQIVND, per germline (reference sequence). Trimming took 3 bases from V and 2 from J; bases not matched to a gene: 7. The CDR3 bases are TGTGCCAGTAGTATTAGGTCTAGCGGAACCTACAATGAGCAGTTCTTC. It yields the protein CASSIRSSGTYNEQFF.

This sequence joins TRBV13 and TRBJ1-1; D perhaps matches TRBD1 (5 bases). The CDR3 length is 14 residues. Trimming left V 3 bases short and J 3 bases short, with 11 bases between. The germline gives CDR1 PRHDT, CDR2 FYEKMQ (reference sequence). Here the CDR3 reads CASSLGGRDTEAFF. In nucleotides, the CDR3 is TGTGCCAGCAGCTTGGGGGGGAGAGACACTGAAGCTTTCTTT.

The rearrangement uses TRBV4-2 and TRBJ2-7; the match to TRBD1 covers 7 bases. The trim removed 4 bases at V and 1 base at J, leaving 4 bases unmatched. Germline CDR1 reads LGHNA; CDR2 reads YNFKEQ. CDR3 length equals 14 residues. The CDR3 DNA is TGTGCCAGCAGCCGAAGGGGGCAGTCCTACGAGCAGTACTTC. Protein sequence: CASSRRGQSYEQYF.

V gene TRBV5-6 combines with J gene TRBJ1-5; no reliable D call. This CDR3 has 13 amino acids. V was pared by 1 base and J by 6 bases, with 8 bases between. Germline-derived CDR1 and CDR2 are SGHDT and YYEEEE. The CDR3 sequence is CASSLTVGQPQHF. The CDR3 DNA is TGTGCCAGCAGCTTGACGGTCGGTCAGCCCCAGCATTTT.

The rearrangement uses TRBV9 and TRBJ1-3, with TRBD1 matching over 10 bases. This CDR3 spans 18 amino acids. V was pared by 4 bases and J by 0 bases, with 10 bases of the junction left unmatched. CDR1 and CDR2 (germline): SGDLS, YYNGEE. The CDR3 region has the DNA TGTGCCAGCAGCCTTGGGGGGGGACAGGGGCCCTCTGGAAACACCATATATTTT. This encodes CASSLGGGQGPSGNTIYF.

This chain joins TRBV6-5 and TRBJ1-6; D may be TRBD1 (5 bases). Trimming removed 0 bases from V and 5 bases from J, with 11 bases in between. CDR3 length: 16 amino acids. Germline V CDR1 and CDR2: MNHEY, SVGAGI. The CDR3 coding sequence is TGTGCCAGCAGTTACTCCCGCAGGGCAGATAATTCACCCCTCCACTTT. Translated: CASSYSRRADNSPLHF.

The rearrangement links TRBV6-1 to TRBJ2-2, with D unclear. Germline CDR1 MNHNS, CDR2 SASEGT. Trimming took 6 bases from V and 6 from J, leaving 11 bases between them. The length of the CDR3 is 13 residues. The CDR3 protein is CASRARVAGELFF. CDR3 sequence (DNA): TGTGCCAGCAGAGCCCGGGTCGCCGGGGAGCTGTTTTTT.

This chain connects TRBV25-1 to TRBJ2-7, with D possibly TRBD1 on 6 matching bases. The CDR3 is 14 amino acids. V gave up 4 bases and J gave up 3 bases, with 13 bases separating them. Germline V CDR1 and CDR2: MGHDK, SYGVNS. CDR3 bases: TGTGCCAGCAGTGTCGACAGGACCGGCTACGAGCAGTACTTC. As protein: CASSVDRTGYEQYF.

The V and J genes are TRBV7-9 and TRBJ1-4; 9 bases fit TRBD1. This CDR3 has 15 amino acids. V lost 4 bases, J lost 5 bases, and 5 bases stayed unmatched. Looked up from germline, CDR1 is SEHNR and CDR2 is FQNEAQ (reference sequence). CDR3 nucleotide sequence: TGTGCCAGCAGCTCCTCGGACAGGGGAAATGAAAAACTGTTTTTT. Translated: CASSSSDRGNEKLFF.

The V and J genes are TRBV7-2 and TRBJ1-5; possibly TRBD1 for D (5 bases). Germline lookup yields CDR1 SGHTA and CDR2 FQGNSA. Between the trimmed V and J ends, which lost 5 bases and 2 bases, there was a span of 13 bases. The CDR3 spans 15 residues. CDR3 sequence: CASSPGGNRNQPQHF. In DNA, the CDR3 is TGTGCCAGCAGCCCTGGGGGGAACCGCAATCAGCCCCAGCATTTT.

The CDR3 nucleotides are TGTGCCAGCAGGGAAACTAGCGGGAGTCGGTACGAGCAGTACTTC. It codes for CASRETSGSRYEQYF. The chain employs TRBV28 and TRBJ2-7, with 11 bases fitting TRBD2. The V gene's germline CDR1 is MDHEN and CDR2 SYDVKM. CDR3 length equals 15 residues. The ends lost 6 bases at V and 4 bases at J; junction bases unmatched: 8.

This chain uses TRBV9 with TRBJ2-1, with TRBD1 matching 7 bases. V lost 7 bases, J lost 3 bases, and 7 bases stayed unmatched. Looked up from germline, CDR1 is SGDLS and CDR2 is YYNGEE. The CDR3 has 14 amino acids. In nucleotides, the CDR3 is TGTGCCAGCGCCATAGGGGGCCACTACAATGAGCAGTTCTTC. This codes for CASAIGGHYNEQFF.

The chain is built from TRBV5-1 and TRBJ1-2, with D possibly TRBD1 on 5 matching bases. The germline gives CDR1 SGHRS, CDR2 YFSETQ. V was shortened by 0 bases and J by 5 bases, with 17 bases between the two germline ends. CDR3 length: 16 amino acids. Here the CDR3 reads CASSLGSTAIVYGYTF. The CDR3 DNA reads TGCGCCAGCAGCTTGGGGTCGACAGCAATAGTGTATGGCTACACCTTC.

This clone was seen more than once but under ten times. V is TRBV6-5 and J is TRBJ1-2, with 8 bases aligning to TRBD1. Trimming cost V 7 bases and J 2 bases; bases outside gene matches: 0. The CDR3 spans 12 residues. Germline assignment: CDR1 MNHEY and CDR2 SVGAGI. The CDR3 sequence is CASTGGNYGYTF. DNA of the CDR3: TGTGCCAGCACAGGGGGCAACTATGGCTACACCTTC.

The CDR3 DNA reads TGTGCCAGCAGCTTGGTGGGAGATTTCTACGAGCAGTACTTC. Protein: CASSLVGDFYEQYF. This chain joins TRBV5-5 and TRBJ2-7; tentatively, D is TRBD2 (5 bases). Germline lookup yields CDR1 SGHKS and CDR2 YYEKEE (reference sequence). The CDR3 consists of 14 residues. V was pared by 0 bases and J by 3 bases, with 10 bases between.

The chain recombines TRBV6-6 with TRBJ1-3; TRBD1 might be the D (6 bases). Germline V CDR1 and CDR2: MNHNY, SVGAGI (reference sequence). CDR3 length: 15 amino acids. Trimming left V 4 bases short and J 2 bases short, with 12 bases between. This chain's CDR3 is CASSSRDTPGNTIYF. In nucleotides, the CDR3 is TGTGCCAGCAGTTCCCGGGACACCCCTGGAAACACCATATATTTT.

This chain links TRBV18 with TRBJ2-5; D may be TRBD2 (5 bases). The V end was cut by 2 bases, the J end by 4 bases, with 11 bases between. Germline CDR1 reads KGHSH; CDR2 reads LQKENI. This CDR3 contains 14 residues. The CDR3 here is CASSPTEGPETQYF. In nucleotides, the CDR3 is TGTGCCAGCTCACCAACAGAGGGTCCAGAGACCCAGTACTTC.

The rearrangement links TRBV6-1 to TRBJ1-3; D is undetermined. CDR1 and CDR2 (germline): MNHNS, SASEGT. Trimming removed 3 bases from V and 5 bases from J, with 14 bases in between. The CDR3 is 15 amino acids. The CDR3: CASSDSGRSRNTIYF. CDR3 DNA: TGTGCCAGCAGTGACTCAGGAAGATCCCGAAACACCATATATTTT.

DNA of the CDR3: TGTGCCAGCAGCTTGGCCAGGGATATCTATGGCTACACCTTC. This sequence encodes CASSLARDIYGYTF. The chain combines TRBV7-2 with TRBJ1-2; possibly TRBD1 for D (5 bases). In germline, CDR1 is SGHTA, CDR2 FQGNSA. This CDR3 comprises 14 residues. V lost 3 bases to trimming and J lost 4 bases, with 12 bases between them.